A selection of T cell receptor beta chains follows, all from one sample in a study of T cells after posttransplantation cyclophosphamide. Profiled with immunoSEQ multiplex PCR; TCRdb holds only in-frame clones, not every one. This sample carries approximately 18,000 clones, none of them present only once. The material was PBMCs, obtained after allogeneic stem cell transplant with posttransplant cyclophosphamide. Receptors originate from a female patient in her 30s who received an allogeneic stem cell transplant from a related donor, was CMV-positive, and had no GVHD. These T cells may partly come from the graft donor. Both conserved end residues are part of each CDR3. Each record gives: J gene, V gene, D gene, clone size, CDR3 DNA, CDR3 protein. A D gene is named only where the DNA matches it firmly. The size field reads how often the clone was seen (once, few, many) or a class if it is expanded.

J: TRBJ2-7
V: TRBV7-2
D: TRBD2
size: many
DNA: TGTGCCAGCAGCCAACACAGCGGGAGAATCAACGAGCAGTACTTC
CDR3: CASSQHSGRINEQYF

J: TRBJ1-5
V: TRBV15
D: TRBD1
size: many
DNA: TGTGCCACCACCTGGACAGGGAATAGCAATCAGCCCCAGCATTTT
CDR3: CATTWTGNSNQPQHF

J: TRBJ2-7
V: TRBV12-5
D: TRBD2
size: many
DNA: TGTGCTAGTGGTTTGCCCACGCCTAACAGGGGGCGGCTAGCGGGAGGTTACGAGCAGTACTTC
CDR3: CASGLPTPNRGRLAGGYEQYF

J: TRBJ1-1
V: TRBV9
D: NA
size: many
DNA: TGTGCCAGCAGCGTAGCGGGCACTGAAGCTTTCTTT
CDR3: CASSVAGTEAFF

J: TRBJ2-7
V: TRBV6-1
D: NA
size: many
DNA: TGTGCCAGCAGTGAAGTACAGTGGTACGAGCAGTACTTC
CDR3: CASSEVQWYEQYF

J: TRBJ2-2
V: TRBV7-3
D: NA
size: many
DNA: TGTGCCAGCAGCTTAAAACGAACAGTTGTCACCGGGGAGCTGTTTTTT
CDR3: CASSLKRTVVTGELFF

J: TRBJ2-7
V: TRBV11-2
D: NA
size: many
DNA: TGTGCCAGCAGCCAGATCCGCGGGACCTACGAGCAGTACTTC
CDR3: CASSQIRGTYEQYF

J: TRBJ2-3
V: TRBV9
D: TRBD1
size: many
DNA: TGTGCCAGCAGCCCCCGGGACAGCTTCACAGATACGCAGTATTTT
CDR3: CASSPRDSFTDTQYF

J: TRBJ2-1
V: TRBV10-3
D: TRBD2
size: many
DNA: TGTGCCATCAGTGTATTGGCGGGAGACGAGGTTGAGCAGTTCTTC
CDR3: CAISVLAGDEVEQFF

J: TRBJ1-6
V: TRBV28
D: NA
size: many
DNA: TGTGCCAGCAGCCTCACCCCACAGGCAGTTAATTCACCCCTCCACTTT
CDR3: CASSLTPQAVNSPLHF

J: TRBJ2-1
V: TRBV28
D: TRBD2
size: many
DNA: TGTGCCAGCAAACGGGAGGGACGTAACAATGAGCAGTTCTTC
CDR3: CASKREGRNNEQFF

J: TRBJ2-5
V: TRBV2
D: TRBD1
size: many
DNA: TGTGCCTCTCAAAGACAGGGAGAGACCCAGTACTTC
CDR3: CASQRQGETQYF

J: TRBJ2-3
V: TRBV10-1
D: NA
size: many
DNA: TGCGCCAGCAGTGAGTCCCCCCAGAGCACAGATACGCAGTATTTT
CDR3: CASSESPQSTDTQYF

J: TRBJ2-3
V: TRBV2
D: TRBD2
size: many
DNA: TGTGCCAGCAGTGGGGCGTCCGCGCGGGGGGTTTGGGAGGGCCCGGGCACAGATACGCAGTATTTT
CDR3: CASSGASARGVWEGPGTDTQYF

J: TRBJ1-2
V: TRBV28
D: NA
size: many
DNA: TGTGCCAGCAGTTTTGGGACACCGAACTATGGCTACACCTTC
CDR3: CASSFGTPNYGYTF

J: TRBJ1-5
V: TRBV28
D: NA
size: many
DNA: TGTGCCAGCAGTTTAGGGAGGGTTGGACAGCCCCAGCATTTT
CDR3: CASSLGRVGQPQHF